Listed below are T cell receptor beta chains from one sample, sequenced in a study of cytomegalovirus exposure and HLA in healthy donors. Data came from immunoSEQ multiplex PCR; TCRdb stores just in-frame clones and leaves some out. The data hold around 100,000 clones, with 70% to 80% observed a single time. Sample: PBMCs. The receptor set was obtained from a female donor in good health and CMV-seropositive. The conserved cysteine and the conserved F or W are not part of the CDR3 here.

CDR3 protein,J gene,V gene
ASSLAPHQPQH,TRBJ1-5,TRBV11-1
AWSVLAGTEAF,TRBJ1-1,TRBV30
ASSEYGETGWPSEQY,TRBJ2-7,TRBV25-1
ASSALSQGSYGYT,TRBJ1-2,TRBV9
SASDRNTEAF,TRBJ1-1,TRBV29-1
ASSLLSSGANVLT,TRBJ2-6,TRBV5-1
ARKGTTGGYT,TRBJ1-2,TRBV2
ASSLAGGAVSYEQY,TRBJ2-7,TRBV5-4
ASSLRAGAGGSTNEKLF,TRBJ1-4,TRBV5-5
ASSFGIRGRGGYT,TRBJ1-2,TRBV5-1
ASSLRPGTSNYGYT,TRBJ1-2,TRBV7-8
ASSPGRFSNQPQH,TRBJ1-5,TRBV18
ASSGNRGDTIY,TRBJ1-3,TRBV18
ASSFKTGKGELF,TRBJ2-2,TRBV27
ASRGVIGRSGGNQPQH,TRBJ1-5,TRBV28
ASSIQSFSGNTIY,TRBJ1-3,TRBV7-2
ASSLTGNSGQETQY,TRBJ2-5,TRBV7-8
ASSLGGGRNTEAF,TRBJ1-1,TRBV5-1
ASSYSWGPGNTIY,TRBJ1-3,TRBV6-5
ASRVSGTGPSILH,TRBJ1-6,TRBV6-1
ASSLDWAGSYEQY,TRBJ2-7,TRBV5-4
ASSLRPGQRDTQY,TRBJ2-3,TRBV28
ASRETHGYT,TRBJ1-2,TRBV6-6
ASSLRGSPLYGYT,TRBJ1-2,TRBV28
ASSELGAGAGTGELF,TRBJ2-2,TRBV6-1
AWRGPVNTEAF,TRBJ1-1,TRBV30
ASSSLTSGNYEQY,.,TRBV7-2
ASTLSGTPNQPQH,TRBJ1-5,TRBV9
ASSQGGAGGVGETQY,TRBJ2-5,TRBV4-1